The sequence of this TCR beta chain was determined in a study of shared clonotypes between healthy human individuals. Looking at the study overall: Each donor contributed plates that comprised three CD4 naive, three CD4 memory, two CD8 naive and one CD8 memory.

Remarks on this clone: The target antigen is unknown. This same CDR3 is encoded by further DNA sequences in the sample.

Findings and limits, study-wide: Non-shared clonotypes displayed generation probabilities falling below those of clonotypes present in all four donors. On the whole, naive subsets had larger estimated richness than memory subsets had.

The naive CD8 population came from CD45RO-negative cells selected for CCR7, without terminally differentiated effector memory CD45RA+ cells. In the authors' workflow: Junction-only sequences without quality scores were provided by ImmunoSEQ, so filtering was different. Sequenced by immunoSEQ multiplex PCR; TCRdb stores in-frame clones only, minus some. Clone size and the V and J calls come from that table; the DNA yielded D and trimming. The profile shows roughly 590,000 clones, 95% to 96% of them singletons. V lost 3 bases to trimming and J lost 0 bases, with 11 bases between them. Germline lookup yields CDR1 SGHVS and CDR2 FNYEAQ. This CDR3 spans 16 amino acids.

V usage is TRBV7-6 and J usage is TRBJ2-2; possible D gene TRBD1, 6 bases. The sequence derives from a woman aged 25 to 39 in good health. The sequencing input was naive CD8+ T cells sorted from blood. The CDR3 DNA sequence: TGTGCCAGCAGCTTTAACAGGGTAACGAACACCGGGGAGCTGTTTTTT. As protein: CASSFNRVTNTGELFF.